This TCR beta chain is from a study of cytomegalovirus exposure and HLA in healthy donors. Vbeta (60) and Jbeta (13) primers were used in the PCR. The protocol was immunoSEQ multiplex PCR, while the TCRdb copy is restricted to in-frame clones and leaves out a portion. The data hold some 190,000 clones, with over 65% observed a single time. Study-level findings and limits: Listed as cytomegalovirus-associated were 164 TCR beta chains. As a later analysis showed, a missense DCLRE1C variant was linked to trimming of TCR beta V- and J-genes. Earlier analysis yielded a pattern in which most TCR beta V segments were productive about 90% or about 30% of the time.

As for this clone: Its antigen remains unidentified.

The clonotype was recovered from a man aged 18 to 29 in good health and CMV-seronegative. Source material: PBMCs.

CDR3 sequence: CASSVAGEPYNEQFF. For the CDR3, the DNA is TGTGCCAGCAGCGTTGCGGGGGAGCCATACAATGAGCAGTTCTTC. The chain combines TRBV6-1 with TRBJ2-1, with 7 bases matching TRBD2. Trimming at V came to 6 bases and at J to 4 bases, leaving 9 bases not matched to a gene. The CDR3 extends over 15 amino acids. Looked up from germline, CDR1 is MNHNS and CDR2 is SASEGT.